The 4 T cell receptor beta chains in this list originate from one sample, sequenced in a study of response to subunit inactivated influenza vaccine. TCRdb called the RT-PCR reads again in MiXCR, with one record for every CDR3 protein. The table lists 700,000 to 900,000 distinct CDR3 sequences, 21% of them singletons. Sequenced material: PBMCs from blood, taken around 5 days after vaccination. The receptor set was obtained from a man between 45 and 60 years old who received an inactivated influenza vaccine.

The CDR3 here is CASSWDWLREAAETQYF. The CDR3 DNA sequence: TGCGCCAGCAGCTGGGATTGGTTGCGGGAGGCCGCAGAGACCCAGTACTTC. The chain uses TRBV5-1 and TRBJ2-5, with 8 bases matching TRBD2. Looked up from germline, CDR1 is SGHRS and CDR2 is YFSETQ. CDR3 length: 17 amino acids. V shed 3 bases, J shed 4 bases, and the junction held 14 bases outside the gene matches.

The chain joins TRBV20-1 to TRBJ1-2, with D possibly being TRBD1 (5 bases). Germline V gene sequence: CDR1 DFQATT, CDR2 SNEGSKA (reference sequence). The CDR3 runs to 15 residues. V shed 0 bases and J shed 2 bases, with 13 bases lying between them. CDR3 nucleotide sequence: TGCAGTGCTAGAGATCGTCCAGGGAGGAACTATGGCTACACCTTC. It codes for CSARDRPGRNYGYTF.

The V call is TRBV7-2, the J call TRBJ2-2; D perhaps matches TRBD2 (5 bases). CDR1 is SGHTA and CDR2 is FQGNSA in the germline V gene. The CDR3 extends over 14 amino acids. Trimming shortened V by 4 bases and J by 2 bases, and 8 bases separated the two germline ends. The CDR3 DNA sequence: TGTGCCAGCAGCTCGGGGTTTAACACCGGGGAGCTGTTTTTT. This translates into CASSSGFNTGELFF.

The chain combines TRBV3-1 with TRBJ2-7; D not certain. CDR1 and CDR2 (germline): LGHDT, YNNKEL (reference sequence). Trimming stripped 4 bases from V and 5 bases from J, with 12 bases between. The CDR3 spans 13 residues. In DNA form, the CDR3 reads TGTGCCAGCAGCCTGAGGCCAGTCCACGAGCAGTACTTC. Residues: CASSLRPVHEQYF.